These T cell receptor beta chains were read from a single sample in a study of blood T cell repertoires in COVID-19. Only in-frame clones appear in the TCRdb table, and some are missing; sequencing was by immunoSEQ multiplex PCR. The sample includes 200,000 to 250,000 clones, 65% to 90% of them seen just once. The sample was PBMCs or T cells enriched from blood (not recorded which). Source of these receptors: a woman aged 35 to 49 with acute COVID-19. The CDR3 runs from the conserved cysteine through the conserved F or W. A D gene is named only where the DNA matches it firmly. Clone size is shown for a subset of rows, as once, few, many or a class of expanded clone.

TRBJ2-7	TRBD2	14	TRBV5-1	NA	CASSPSGRAAEQYF	TGCGCCAGCAGCCCCAGCGGGAGGGCAGCCGAGCAGTACTTC
TRBJ1-6	NA	14	TRBV4-2	NA	CASSLFYFNSPLHF	TGTGCCAGCAGCCTATTTTACTTCAATTCACCCCTCCACTTT
TRBJ1-3	TRBD1	17	TRBV13	NA	CASSLGGTGTVGNTIYF	TGTGCCAGCAGCTTAGGGGGGACAGGGACCGTTGGAAACACCATATATTTT
TRBJ2-1	TRBD2	17	TRBV3-1/TRBV3-2	NA	CASSHLARDYGRSEQFF	TGTGCCAGCAGCCATCTCGCCCGGGACTACGGGCGGAGTGAGCAGTTCTTC
TRBJ1-1	NA	13	TRBV25-1	NA	CASRNTGNTEAFF	TGTGCCAGCAGAAACACAGGGAACACTGAAGCTTTCTTT
TRBJ2-2	TRBD2	14	TRBV7-2	NA	CASSPGLDAGELFF	TGTGCCAGCAGCCCTGGACTAGACGCCGGGGAGCTGTTTTTT
TRBJ2-1	NA	13	TRBV5-1	NA	CASSLGLYNEQFF	TGCGCCAGCAGCTTGGGGCTTTACAATGAGCAGTTCTTC
TRBJ2-3	NA	18	TRBV28	NA	CASSPPNRAWGPTDTQYF	TGTGCCAGCAGTCCACCCAACAGGGCCTGGGGTCCCACAGATACGCAGTATTTT
TRBJ2-2	TRBD1	14	TRBV2	NA	CASRDRGETGELFF	TGTGCCAGCAGAGACAGGGGAGAGACCGGGGAGCTGTTTTTT
TRBJ2-2	NA	13	TRBV9	NA	CASSSPAGGELFF	TGTGCCAGCAGCTCGCCCGCAGGGGGGGAGCTGTTTTTT
TRBJ2-5	TRBD2	14	TRBV30	NA	CAFDYSGSTKTQYF	TGTGCCTTCGATTATAGCGGGAGCACAAAGACCCAGTACTTC
TRBJ2-3	NA	14	TRBV7-9	NA	CASSLSPGADTQYF	TGTGCCAGCAGCTTAAGCCCCGGGGCAGATACGCAGTATTTT
TRBJ1-2	TRBD1	13	TRBV28	NA	CASSGQAPYGYTF	TGTGCCAGTTCTGGACAGGCTCCCTATGGCTACACCTTC
TRBJ2-5	NA	18	TRBV7-9	NA	CASSLATNRDTKQETQYF	TGTGCCAGCAGCTTAGCGACCAACCGGGACACCAAACAAGAGACCCAGTACTTC
TRBJ2-1	NA	13	TRBV27	once	CASSPQWASEQFF	TGTGCCAGCAGTCCGCAATGGGCTTCTGAGCAGTTCTTC
TRBJ2-3	NA	14	TRBV19	NA	CASSIGWAPDTQYF	TGTGCCAGTAGTATAGGTTGGGCTCCGGATACGCAGTATTTT
TRBJ1-1	NA	13	TRBV27	NA	CASSLRENTEAFF	TGTGCCAGCAGTCTCCGGGAGAACACTGAAGCTTTCTTT
TRBJ2-2	NA	14	TRBV19	NA	CASRQDPHWGELFF	TGTGCCAGTCGACAGGATCCACATTGGGGGGAGCTGTTTTTT
TRBJ2-2	TRBD2	16	TRBV6-2/TRBV6-3	NA	CASSYGLAGVTGELFF	TGTGCCAGCAGTTACGGACTAGCGGGAGTTACCGGGGAGCTGTTTTTT
TRBJ2-1	TRBD2	16	TRBV29-1	NA	CSVEKGGSGGSNEQFF	TGCAGCGTTGAGAAAGGTGGTAGCGGGGGTTCCAATGAGCAGTTCTTC
TRBJ2-1	TRBD2	15	TRBV5-1	NA	CASSLGGTTSNEQFF	TGCGCCAGCAGCTTGGGGGGGACTACCAGCAATGAGCAGTTCTTC
TRBJ1-2	TRBD1	15	TRBV6-5	NA	CASSYSDRGNYGYTF	TGTGCCAGCAGTTACTCGGACAGGGGCAACTATGGCTACACCTTC
TRBJ2-1	NA	18	TRBV1	NA	CTSSQDPNRTSGDNEQFF	TGCACCAGCAGCCAAGACCCTAACCGGACTAGCGGGGACAATGAGCAGTTCTTC
TRBJ1-1	NA	13	TRBV27	NA	CASSSGESTEAFF	TGTGCCAGCAGTTCAGGGGAGAGCACTGAAGCTTTCTTT
TRBJ2-1	TRBD2	15	TRBV19	NA	CASSQSGSSYNEQFF	TGTGCCAGTAGTCAAAGCGGGAGCTCCTACAATGAGCAGTTCTTC
TRBJ1-2	NA	13	TRBV2	NA	CASSPDTYYGYTF	TGTGCCAGCAGTCCGGACACTTACTATGGCTACACCTTC
TRBJ1-5	TRBD1	16	TRBV4-1	NA	CASSLNPGTVNQPQHF	TGCGCCAGCAGCCTAAATCCCGGGACAGTCAATCAGCCCCAGCATTTT
TRBJ1-2	TRBD1	15	TRBV7-8	once	CASSFWDRLLDGYTF	TGTGCCAGCAGCTTTTGGGACAGGTTATTGGATGGCTACACCTTC
TRBJ1-1	TRBD1	16	TRBV24-1	few	CATSDSGTGRGTEAFF	TGTGCCACCAGTGATTCAGGGACAGGGCGGGGGACTGAAGCTTTCTTT
TRBJ2-2	NA	15	TRBV4-1	NA	CASSQPGKNTGELFF	TGCGCCAGCAGCCAGCCAGGGAAGAACACCGGGGAGCTGTTTTTT
TRBJ2-1	TRBD2	15	TRBV15	NA	CATSSQREAFNEQFF	TGTGCCACCAGCAGTCAGCGGGAGGCCTTTAATGAGCAGTTCTTC
TRBJ1-2	TRBD1	15	TRBV28	NA	CASSSPGTGNYGYTF	TGTGCCAGCAGCTCCCCCGGGACAGGGAACTATGGCTACACCTTC
TRBJ2-1	TRBD2	12	TRBV7-9	NA	CASSFGLDRQFF	TGTGCCAGCAGCTTCGGACTAGACCGGCAGTTCTTC
TRBJ1-1	NA	14	TRBV29-1	NA	CSVDSLVGASEAFF	TGCAGCGTCGACAGCCTCGTGGGGGCCAGTGAAGCTTTCTTT
TRBJ2-1	TRBD2	15	TRBV24-1	NA	CATSDPGLARNEQFF	TGTGCCACCAGTGACCCGGGACTAGCACGCAATGAGCAGTTCTTC
TRBJ1-1	TRBD1	14	TRBV19	NA	CASSRDREDTEAFF	TGTGCCAGTAGTAGGGACAGAGAAGACACTGAAGCTTTCTTT
TRBJ1-3	TRBD1	13	TRBV29-1	NA	CSVQGASGNTIYF	TGCAGCGTTCAGGGGGCTTCTGGAAACACCATATATTTT
TRBJ2-2	TRBD2	16	TRBV9	NA	CASSGLAGGSTGELFF	TGTGCCAGCAGCGGTTTAGCGGGAGGTAGCACCGGGGAGCTGTTTTTT
TRBJ1-1	TRBD1	14	TRBV5-1	NA	CASSWGQGKTEAFF	TGCGCCAGCAGCTGGGGACAGGGGAAGACTGAAGCTTTCTTT
TRBJ2-5	TRBD1	14	TRBV28	NA	CASNRDRMKETQYF	TGTGCCAGCAATCGGGACAGGATGAAAGAGACCCAGTACTTC
TRBJ2-1	TRBD2	14	TRBV6-2/TRBV6-3	NA	CASSYTTSSAEQFF	TGTGCCAGCAGTTATACGACTAGCTCTGCTGAGCAGTTCTTC
TRBJ2-3	TRBD2	16	TRBV4-1	NA	CASTKGSGSVTDTQYF	TGCGCCAGCACGAAGGGGAGCGGGAGTGTAACAGATACGCAGTATTTT
TRBJ2-1	NA	13	TRBV5-8	NA	CASASTNYNEQFF	TGTGCCAGCGCCTCAACTAATTACAATGAGCAGTTCTTC
TRBJ1-5	NA	15	TRBV7-2	NA	CASSPTSWGPQPQHF	TGTGCCAGCAGCCCGACGTCATGGGGGCCTCAGCCCCAGCATTTT
TRBJ2-7	NA	13	TRBV2	NA	CASRGGGSYEQYF	TGTGCCAGCAGGGGAGGGGGCTCCTACGAGCAGTACTTC
TRBJ2-5	TRBD2	14	TRBV2	NA	CASRGLAGVETQYF	TGTGCCAGCAGGGGACTAGCGGGAGTTGAGACCCAGTACTTC
TRBJ1-2	NA	15	TRBV18	NA	CASSSRTDLNYGYTF	TGTGCCAGCTCATCAAGGACAGACCTCAACTATGGCTACACCTTC
TRBJ2-1	TRBD2	15	TRBV19	NA	CASSLTSVPDNEQFF	TGTGCCAGTAGCCTTACTAGCGTCCCCGACAATGAGCAGTTCTTC
TRBJ2-5	NA	17	TRBV4-3	NA	CASSQDFGGGARKTQYF	TGCGCCAGCAGCCAAGATTTTGGGGGGGGCGCCCGAAAGACCCAGTACTTC